This T cell receptor (beta chain) was recovered during a study of T-cell memory formation after mild COVID-19. Findings of the study overall: CD4/CD8 balance held among clones contracting day 15 to 85, and later expanders leaned CD4+. CD4+ contracting clones were mainly CM and EM; CD8+ ones, EMRA.

TCRdb fed the 5' RACE reads into MiXCR, producing one record per CDR3 protein. The data hold about 190,000 distinct CDR3 sequences, with roughly a tenth observed a single time. V shed 5 bases and J 9 bases; nucleotides not matched to a gene: 7. The CDR3 has 14 amino acids. CDR1 is SGHTA, CDR2 FQGTGA, per germline. On this clonotype itself: What it binds is unknown.

Sequenced input: PBMCs or a T cell subset sorted from them (not recorded which). The receptor was isolated from a man aged 18 to 35 who had mild COVID-19 (a few samples of this study predate the infection). Cell type and time point are not known. The chain recombines TRBV7-3 with TRBJ1-6, with 7 bases identical to TRBD1. Here the CDR3 reads CASSREQGSSPLHF. For the CDR3, the DNA is TGTGCCAGCAGCCGCGAACAGGGGTCTTCACCCCTCCACTTT.